The rows below give T cell receptor beta chains drawn from one sample of a study of regulatory T cells in long-lasting Graves disease. A single record per CDR3 protein comes from TCRdb applying MiXCR to the multiplex PCR reads. The sample shows about 610,000 distinct CDR3 sequences, 15% to 20% of them seen only once. These same records also appear under a second study, on T cells in Graves' hyperthyroidism and ophthalmopathy.

The material was peripheral blood mononuclear cells (PBMCs), obtained at new diagnosis, from a patient treated with antithyroid drugs. The receptors stem from a young man with Graves disease. CDR3s include the opening cysteine and the closing phenylalanine or tryptophan. The D gene is left open where the match is weak. Expanded clones get a size class; other rows say once, few or many, or leave the size out.

clone size	D gene	V gene	J gene	CDR3 DNA	CDR3 protein
few	.	TRBV7-6	TRBJ2-2	TGTGCCAGCAGCTTTGGGGCCAACACCGGGGAGCTGTTTTTT	CASSFGANTGELFF
.	TRBD2	TRBV20-1	TRBJ2-7	TGCAGTGCTAGAGGGGGGGGGGGTCCCTACGAGCAGTACTTC	CSARGGGGPYEQYF
few	TRBD1	TRBV6-1	TRBJ1-2	TGTGCCAGCAGTCAATCCCGGACAGGGGGGTCGGATGGCTACACCTTC	CASSQSRTGGSDGYTF
.	TRBD2	TRBV20-1	TRBJ2-7	TGCAGTGCCGACCTCTGGGCGGGAGAGTCCTACGAGCAGTACTTC	CSADLWAGESYEQYF
few	.	TRBV6-2/TRBV6-3	TRBJ1-3	TGTGCCAGCAACTACATGAGCTCTGGAAACACCATATATTTT	CASNYMSSGNTIYF
few	TRBD1	TRBV30	TRBJ1-5	TGTGCCTGGAGTGTACCGGGGACAGCATTTTATAGCAATCAGCCCCAGCATTTT	CAWSVPGTAFYSNQPQHF
many	.	TRBV20-1	TRBJ2-3	TGCAGTGCTAGAGATTGGGCGGCAGGGGAGGCAGATACGCAGTATTTT	CSARDWAAGEADTQYF
.	TRBD2	TRBV4-2	TRBJ2-1	TGTGCCAGCAGCCAAGGGTTACTAGCGGGAGGCAAATCCTACAATGAGCAGTTCTTC	CASSQGLLAGGKSYNEQFF
few	TRBD1	TRBV27	TRBJ1-1	TGTGCCAGCAGTTTTGGACAGGGTGAGAACACTGAAGCTTTCTTT	CASSFGQGENTEAFF
many	.	TRBV20-1	TRBJ2-1	TGCAGTGCTGGGCAGGGGTCTCTTCACAATGAGCAGTTCTTC	CSAGQGSLHNEQFF
few	.	TRBV3-1	TRBJ1-6	TGTGCCAGCAGCCAAGAAGGGAGCTCCTATAATTCACCCCTCCACTTT	CASSQEGSSYNSPLHF
.	.	TRBV20-1	TRBJ2-5	TGCAGTGCCTCGTCCCGTAATAGCGAAGCGACCCAGTACTTC	CSASSRNSEATQYF
few	TRBD1	TRBV7-3	TRBJ2-1	TGTGCCAGCAGCATGCAGGGGGACAGTTACAATGAGCAGTTCTTC	CASSMQGDSYNEQFF
few	.	TRBV29-1	TRBJ1-2	TGCAGCGTTGAAGATCGGGGGGGAGGCTACACCTTC	CSVEDRGGGYTF
.	TRBD1	TRBV20-1	TRBJ2-7	TGCAGTGCACACCCGGGACAGGGGGCCGCCTACGAGCAGTACTTC	CSAHPGQGAAYEQYF
many	.	TRBV20-1	TRBJ2-7	TGCAGTGCTAGAGATGGCCTAGGGAGGTACGAGCAGTACTTC	CSARDGLGRYEQYF
many	.	TRBV18	TRBJ2-1	TGTGCCAGCAGCCCCGCGGGGAATGAGCAGTTCTTC	CASSPAGNEQFF
many	TRBD1	TRBV3-1	TRBJ1-5	TGTGCCAGCAGCCAGCTCGGGACAGGGGGACCCCGGGCCCAGCATTTT	CASSQLGTGGPRAQHF
.	TRBD2	TRBV19	TRBJ2-7	TGTGCCAGTAGTCAGCGGGACGGACTGTACGAGCAGTACTTC	CASSQRDGLYEQYF
few	TRBD2	TRBV5-1	TRBJ2-1	TGCGCCAGCAGCCCGGCGATGATAACTAGCGGGATGCAGGAGCAGTTCTTC	CASSPAMITSGMQEQFF
.	.	TRBV5-1	TRBJ2-7	TGCGCCAGCAGCTTGGTTAGCGGTCCGACGGGGGAGCAGTACTTC	CASSLVSGPTGEQYF
.	TRBD1	TRBV29-1	TRBJ1-2	TGCAGCGTTGCCCAACGGGACAGTTACTATGGCCACACCTTC	CSVAQRDSYYGHTF
few	TRBD1	TRBV28	TRBJ2-1	TGTGCAGGGTCCTGGGCAGGGGGCAGGGATGAGCAGTTCTTC	CAGSWAGGRDEQFF